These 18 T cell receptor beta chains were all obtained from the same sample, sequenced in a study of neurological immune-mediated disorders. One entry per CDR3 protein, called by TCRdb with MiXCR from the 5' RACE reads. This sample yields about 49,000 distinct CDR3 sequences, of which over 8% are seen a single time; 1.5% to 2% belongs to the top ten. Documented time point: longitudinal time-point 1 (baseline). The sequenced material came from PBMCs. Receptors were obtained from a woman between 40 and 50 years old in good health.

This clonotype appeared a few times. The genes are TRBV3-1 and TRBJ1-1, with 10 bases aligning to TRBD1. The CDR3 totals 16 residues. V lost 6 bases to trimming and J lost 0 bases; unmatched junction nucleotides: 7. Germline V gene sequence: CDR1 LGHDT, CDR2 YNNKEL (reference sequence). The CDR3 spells CASSRQGAFMNTEAFF. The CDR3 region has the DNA TGTGCCAGCAGTCGACAGGGGGCCTTCATGAACACTGAAGCTTTCTTT.

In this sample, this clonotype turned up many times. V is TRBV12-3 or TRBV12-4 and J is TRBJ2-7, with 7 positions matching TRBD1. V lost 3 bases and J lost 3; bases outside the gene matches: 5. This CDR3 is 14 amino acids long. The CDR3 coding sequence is TGTGCCAGCAGTTTTATAGGGGGCATCTACGAGCAGTACTTC. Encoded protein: CASSFIGGIYEQYF.

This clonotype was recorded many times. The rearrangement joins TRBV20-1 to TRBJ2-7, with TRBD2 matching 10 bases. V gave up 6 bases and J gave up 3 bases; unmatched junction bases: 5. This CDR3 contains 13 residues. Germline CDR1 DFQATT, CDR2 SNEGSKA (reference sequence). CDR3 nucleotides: TGCAGTGCGGTTACTAGCGGGGTCTACGAGCAGTACTTC. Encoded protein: CSAVTSGVYEQYF.

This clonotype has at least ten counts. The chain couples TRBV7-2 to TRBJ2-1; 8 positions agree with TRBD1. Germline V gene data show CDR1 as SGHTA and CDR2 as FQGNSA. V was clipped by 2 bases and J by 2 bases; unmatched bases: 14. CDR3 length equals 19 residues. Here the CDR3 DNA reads TGTGCCAGCAGCTTATACCCGACAGGGGCTCAACAAACCTACAATGAGCAGTTCTTC. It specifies CASSLYPTGAQQTYNEQFF.

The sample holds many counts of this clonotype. This CDR3 is CATSDPRTSGILTGELFF. The DNA for the CDR3 is TGTGCCACCAGTGATCCCCGGACTAGCGGGATACTCACCGGGGAGCTGTTTTTT. This chain joins TRBV24-1 and TRBJ2-2, with 12 bases that match TRBD2. Unmatched junction bases numbered 8, after V lost 3 bases and J lost 4 bases. From germline, CDR1 is KGHDR and CDR2 SFDVKD. This CDR3 has 18 residues.

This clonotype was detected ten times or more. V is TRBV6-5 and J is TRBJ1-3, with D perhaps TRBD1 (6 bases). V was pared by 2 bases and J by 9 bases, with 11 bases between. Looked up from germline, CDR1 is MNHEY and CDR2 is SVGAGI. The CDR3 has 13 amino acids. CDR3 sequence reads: CASSYGGAGTIYF. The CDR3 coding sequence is TGTGCCAGCAGTTACGGGGGGGCAGGCACCATATATTTT.

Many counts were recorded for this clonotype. The CDR3 sequence is CASSYLRFGRNTYGYTF. DNA of the CDR3: TGTGCCAGCAGTTACTTGAGATTTGGTAGAAACACCTATGGCTACACCTTC. The J gene is TRBJ1-2, the V gene TRBV6-5; no firm D call. The germline V and J ends were trimmed by 1 base and 4 bases, with 19 bases remaining between them. The germline CDR1 and CDR2 sequences are MNHEY and SVGAGI. This CDR3 has 17 amino acids.

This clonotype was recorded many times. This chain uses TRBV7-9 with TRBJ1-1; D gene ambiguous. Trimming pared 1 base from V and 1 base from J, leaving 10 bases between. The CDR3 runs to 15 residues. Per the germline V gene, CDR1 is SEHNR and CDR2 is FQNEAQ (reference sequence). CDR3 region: CASSLGGLANTEAFF. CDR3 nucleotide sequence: TGTGCCAGCAGCTTAGGGGGATTGGCGAACACTGAAGCTTTCTTT.

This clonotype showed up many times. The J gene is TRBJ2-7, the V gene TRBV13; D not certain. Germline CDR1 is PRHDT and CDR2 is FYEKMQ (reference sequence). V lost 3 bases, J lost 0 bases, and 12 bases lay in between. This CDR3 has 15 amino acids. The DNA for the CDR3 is TGTGCCAGCAGCTTCATGGGAATTAACTCCTACGAGCAGTACTTC. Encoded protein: CASSFMGINSYEQYF.

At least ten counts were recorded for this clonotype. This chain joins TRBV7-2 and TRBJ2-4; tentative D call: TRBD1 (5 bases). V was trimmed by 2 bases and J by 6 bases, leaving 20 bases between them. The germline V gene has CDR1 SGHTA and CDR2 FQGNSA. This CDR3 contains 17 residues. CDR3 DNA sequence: TGTGCCAGCAGCTTAAACACAGGTCCTCTCCTGGGAAACATTCAGTACTTC. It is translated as CASSLNTGPLLGNIQYF.

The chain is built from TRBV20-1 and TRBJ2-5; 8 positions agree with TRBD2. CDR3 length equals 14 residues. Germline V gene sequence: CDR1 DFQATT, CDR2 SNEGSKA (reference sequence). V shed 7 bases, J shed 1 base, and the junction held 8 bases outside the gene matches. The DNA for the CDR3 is TGCAGTGTGGAGCTGCGGGGGGTCCAAGAGACCCAGTACTTC. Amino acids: CSVELRGVQETQYF.

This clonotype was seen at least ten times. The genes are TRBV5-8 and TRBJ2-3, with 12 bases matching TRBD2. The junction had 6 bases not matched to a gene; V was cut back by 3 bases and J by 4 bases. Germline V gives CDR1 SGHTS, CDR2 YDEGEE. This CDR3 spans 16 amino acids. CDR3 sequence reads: CASSYPGLAGSDTQYF. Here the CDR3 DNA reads TGTGCCAGCAGCTACCCGGGACTAGCGGGCTCAGATACGCAGTATTTT.

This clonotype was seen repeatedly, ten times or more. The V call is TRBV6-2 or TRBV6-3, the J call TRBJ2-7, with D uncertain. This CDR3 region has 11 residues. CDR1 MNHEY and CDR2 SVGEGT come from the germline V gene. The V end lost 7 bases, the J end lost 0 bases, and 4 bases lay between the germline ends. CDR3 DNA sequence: TGTGCCAGCACAAGCTCCTACGAGCAGTACTTC. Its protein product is CASTSSYEQYF.

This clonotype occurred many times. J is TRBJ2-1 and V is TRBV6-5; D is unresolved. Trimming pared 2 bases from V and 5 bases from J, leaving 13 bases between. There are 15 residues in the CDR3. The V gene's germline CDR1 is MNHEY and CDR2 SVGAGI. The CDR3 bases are TGTGCCAGCAGTTACGATGCAGAGATCCACAATGAGCAGTTCTTC. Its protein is CASSYDAEIHNEQFF.

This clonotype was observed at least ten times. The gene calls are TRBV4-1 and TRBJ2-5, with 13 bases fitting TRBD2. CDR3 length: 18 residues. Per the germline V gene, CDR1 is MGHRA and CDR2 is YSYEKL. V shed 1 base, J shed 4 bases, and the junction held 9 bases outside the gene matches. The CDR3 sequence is CASSQGARTSGGGETQYF. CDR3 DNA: TGCGCCAGCAGCCAAGGGGCCCGGACTAGCGGGGGAGGAGAGACCCAGTACTTC.

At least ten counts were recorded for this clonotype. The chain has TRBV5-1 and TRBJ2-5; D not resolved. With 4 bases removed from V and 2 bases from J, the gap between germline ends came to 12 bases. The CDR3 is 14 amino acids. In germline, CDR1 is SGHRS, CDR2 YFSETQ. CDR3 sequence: CASSTGRGQETQYF. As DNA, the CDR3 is TGCGCCAGCAGCACCGGACGAGGTCAAGAGACCCAGTACTTC.

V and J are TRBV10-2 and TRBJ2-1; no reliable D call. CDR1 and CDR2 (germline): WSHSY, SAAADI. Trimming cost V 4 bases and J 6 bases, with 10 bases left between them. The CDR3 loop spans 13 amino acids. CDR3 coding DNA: TGCGCCAGCAGTGTTGACCCCGGCAATGAGCAGTTCTTC. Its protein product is CASSVDPGNEQFF.

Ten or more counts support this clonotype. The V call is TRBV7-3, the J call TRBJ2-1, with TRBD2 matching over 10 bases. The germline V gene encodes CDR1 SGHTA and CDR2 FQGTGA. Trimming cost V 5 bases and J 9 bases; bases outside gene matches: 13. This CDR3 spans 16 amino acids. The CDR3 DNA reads TGTGCCAGCAGCCTAGTGGGTAGCGGGGGGCTCGCTGAGCAGTTCTTC. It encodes CASSLVGSGGLAEQFF.